One sample yielded the 29 T cell receptor beta chains listed below, sequenced in a study of identifying expanded T cells in peripheral blood. Using immunoSEQ multiplex PCR, the repertoire was profiled, and TCRdb retains in-frame clones only, with some absent. This sample has about 110,000 clones, with about 85% found just once. The specimen sequenced was blood. The source is a person between 18 and 75 years old in good health.

The gene calls are TRBV5-8 and TRBJ1-2, with 8 bases aligning to TRBD1. This CDR3 has 14 residues. V lost 5 bases, J lost 2 bases, and 5 bases stayed unmatched. CDR1 is SGHTS and CDR2 is YDEGEE in the germline V gene. The CDR3 reads CASRFRQGNYGYTF. In nucleotides, the CDR3 is TGTGCCAGCAGGTTCCGACAGGGGAACTATGGCTACACCTTC.

This rearrangement joins TRBV7-9 to TRBJ1-6, with 8 bases that match TRBD1. V shed 5 bases, J shed 3 bases, and the junction held 6 bases outside the gene matches. This CDR3 region has 16 residues. Germline-derived CDR1 and CDR2 are SEHNR and FQNEAQ (reference sequence). CDR3 nucleotide sequence: TGTGCCAGCAGCCCCGGGACAGGAAGCTATAATTCACCCCTCCACTTT. Translating it yields CASSPGTGSYNSPLHF. The entire variable domain, with the rest obtained from reference TRBV7-9 and TRBJ1-6, is as follows: DTGVSQNPRHKITKRGQNVTFRCDPISEHNRLYWYRQTLGQGPEFLTYFQNEAQLEKSRLLSDRFSAERPKGSFSTLEIQRTEQGDSAMYLCASSPGTGSYNSPLHFGNGTRLTVT.

The V and J genes are TRBV7-8 and TRBJ2-7; D is undetermined. The germline V gene has CDR1 SGHVS and CDR2 FQNEAQ. Trimming pared 4 bases from V and 0 bases from J, leaving 13 bases between. CDR3 length: 15 amino acids. CDR3 bases: TGTGCCAGCAGCTGGAGCTCAGAGTCCTCCTACGAGCAGTACTTC. Protein product: CASSWSSESSYEQYF.

The chain employs TRBV5-1 and TRBJ1-2, with D unresolved. CDR3 length: 13 residues. V lost 0 bases and J 7 bases, leaving 10 bases between the germline ends. Germline V gene lookup returns CDR1 SGHRS and CDR2 YFSETQ. The CDR3 loop reads CASSLGGGLGYTF. The CDR3 DNA reads as TGCGCCAGCAGCTTGGGAGGTGGACTTGGCTACACCTTC. The entire variable domain, with the rest obtained from reference TRBV5-1 and TRBJ1-2, is as follows: KAGVTQTPRYLIKTRGQQVTLSCSPISGHRSVSWYQQTPGQGLQFLFEYFSETQRNKGNFPGRFSGRQFSNSRSEMNVSTLELGDSALYLCASSLGGGLGYTFGSGTRLTVV.

The chain has TRBV7-2 and TRBJ2-5, with 7 nucleotides matching TRBD1. Germline V lookup: CDR1 SGHTA, CDR2 FQGNSA. After removal of 3 bases from V and 5 bases from J, the junction contained 6 bases not matched to a gene. The CDR3 is made up of 14 amino acids. The CDR3 DNA sequence: TGTGCCAGCAGCTTCCAAGGGGGCCCCGAGACCCAGTACTTC. Amino acid sequence: CASSFQGGPETQYF. Looking up the rest from reference TRBV7-2 and TRBJ2-5 gives the full variable domain: GAGVSQSPSNKVTEKGKDVELRCDPISGHTALYWYRQSLGQGLEFLIYFQGNSAPDKSGLPSDRFSAERTGGSVSTLTIQRTQQEDSAVYLCASSFQGGPETQYFGPGTRLLVL.

The chain joins TRBV19 to TRBJ2-2; possibly TRBD1 for D (6 bases). V was cut by 4 bases and J by 5 bases, with 8 bases left in between. This CDR3 comprises 13 residues. Germline V gene data show CDR1 as LNHDA and CDR2 as SQIVND (reference sequence). Written as DNA, the CDR3 is TGTGCCAGTAGTACGGACAGAACCGGGGAGCTGTTTTTT. Its translation is CASSTDRTGELFF.

The J gene is TRBJ1-1, the V gene TRBV19; TRBD1 matches 7 bases. J lost 3 bases, V lost 4 bases, and 5 bases had no gene match. The CDR3 consists of 14 residues. The V gene's germline CDR1 is LNHDA and CDR2 SQIVND (reference sequence). The CDR3 loop is CASSTQGVYTEAFF. CDR3 DNA: TGTGCCAGTAGTACTCAGGGGGTCTACACTGAAGCTTTCTTT.

The chain is built from TRBV4-2 and TRBJ2-7; a possible D gene is TRBD2 (6 bases). Germline loops: CDR1 LGHNA, CDR2 YNFKEQ. CDR3 length equals 13 residues. V was clipped by 0 bases and J by 6 bases, with 9 bases between them. The CDR3 loop is CASSQDMGGEQYF. The CDR3 nucleotides read TGTGCCAGCAGCCAAGATATGGGGGGCGAGCAGTACTTC.

The chain links TRBV2 to TRBJ1-2; D gene uncertain. The CDR3 is 14 residues long. V lost 6 bases and J lost 4, with 15 bases in between. Germline CDR1 is SNHLY and CDR2 is FYNNEI. The CDR3 nucleotides read TGTGCCAGCAGGATGAGGGCTCTCGTCTATGGCTACACCTTC. Translating it yields CASRMRALVYGYTF.

The chain has TRBV19 and TRBJ2-7; a possible D gene is TRBD1 (5 bases). V was cut by 3 bases and J by 3 bases, with 9 bases left in between. There are 13 residues in the CDR3. The germline CDR1 and CDR2 sequences are LNHDA and SQIVND (reference sequence). CDR3 protein: CASSMGRVYEQYF. DNA of the CDR3: TGTGCCAGTAGTATGGGCAGGGTCTACGAGCAGTACTTC. Full variable domain (missing parts from reference TRBV19 and TRBJ2-7): DGGITQSPKYLFRKEGQNVTLSCEQNLNHDAMYWYRQDPGQGLRLIYYSQIVNDFQKGDIAEGYSVSREKKESFPLTVTSAQKNPTAFYLCASSMGRVYEQYFGPGTRLTVT.

The rearrangement uses TRBV7-9 and TRBJ2-2; D uncertain. Germline V gene lookup returns CDR1 SEHNR and CDR2 FQNEAQ (reference sequence). V was pared by 5 bases and J by 5 bases, with 9 bases between. The CDR3 covers 13 residues. In nucleotides, the CDR3 is TGTGCCAGCAGCCCCCGGGCAACCGGGGAGCTGTTTTTT. Amino acids: CASSPRATGELFF. Drawing the rest from reference TRBV7-9 and TRBJ2-2, the complete variable domain is DTGVSQNPRHKITKRGQNVTFRCDPISEHNRLYWYRQTLGQGPEFLTYFQNEAQLEKSRLLSDRFSAERPKGSFSTLEIQRTEQGDSAMYLCASSPRATGELFFGEGSRLTVL.

V gene TRBV2 combines with J gene TRBJ2-3; no definite D call. CDR1 is SNHLY and CDR2 is FYNNEI in the germline V gene. V was cut by 11 bases and J by 2 bases, with 14 bases left in between. This CDR3 is 13 amino acids long. CDR3 nucleotide sequence: TGTGCCGACTCTGGCCTTCTCACAGATACGCAGTATTTT. Its protein is CADSGLLTDTQYF. The full variable domain, its missing parts supplied by reference TRBV2 and TRBJ2-3, is EPEVTQTPSHQVTQMGQEVILRCVPISNHLYFYWYRQILGQKVEFLVSFYNNEISEKSEIFDDQFSVERPDGSNFTLKIRSTKLEDSAMYFCADSGLLTDTQYFGPGTRLTVL.

The chain joins TRBV7-2 to TRBJ2-5; 8 bases align to TRBD2. Per the germline V gene, CDR1 is SGHTA and CDR2 is FQGNSA. The ends lost 5 bases at V and 4 bases at J; junction bases unmatched: 9. The length of the CDR3 is 15 residues. CDR3 sequence reads: CASSPLIAGRETQYF. Written as DNA, the CDR3 is TGTGCCAGCAGCCCTCTGATAGCGGGGAGAGAGACCCAGTACTTC.

The chain is built from TRBV10-2 and TRBJ2-3, with 8 bases identical to TRBD1. CDR1 is WSHSY and CDR2 is SAAADI in the germline V gene. The CDR3 consists of 10 residues. V shed 9 bases and J 14 bases; nucleotides not matched to a gene: 7. CDR3 sequence reads: CASEQGATYF. CDR3 nucleotides: TGCGCCAGTGAGCAGGGGGCGACGTATTTT.

The rearrangement joins TRBV5-1 to TRBJ2-3; 12 positions agree with TRBD1. From germline, CDR1 is SGHRS and CDR2 YFSETQ. The trim removed 1 base at V and 2 bases at J, leaving 5 bases unmatched. The CDR3 is made up of 17 amino acids. For the CDR3, the DNA is TGCGCCAGCAGCTTGATGGGACAGGGGGCGGCCACAGATACGCAGTATTTT. It encodes CASSLMGQGAATDTQYF.

The rearrangement uses TRBV18 and TRBJ2-7, with TRBD1 as a possible D gene (7 bases). In germline, CDR1 is KGHSH, CDR2 LQKENI. The length of the CDR3 is 12 residues. V was shortened by 3 bases and J by 9 bases, with 12 bases between the two germline ends. As DNA, the CDR3 is TGTGCCAGCTCACCCGACAGGGAGGCGCAGTACTTC. This translates into CASSPDREAQYF.

V and J are TRBV27 and TRBJ2-5; perhaps TRBD1 as D (5 bases). Germline V gene lookup returns CDR1 MNHEY and CDR2 SMNVEV (reference sequence). The V end lost 0 bases, the J end lost 4 bases, and 12 bases lay between the germline ends. There are 15 residues in the CDR3. In DNA form, the CDR3 reads TGTGCCAGCAGTTTATCGTTTCAGGGAAGAGAGACCCAGTACTTC. Translated: CASSLSFQGRETQYF.

The chain employs TRBV28 and TRBJ2-3; a possible D gene is TRBD1 (6 bases). This CDR3 has 15 amino acids. Trimming pared 4 bases from V and 2 bases from J, leaving 13 bases between. Germline V gene lookup returns CDR1 MDHEN and CDR2 SYDVKM. CDR3 coding DNA: TGTGCCAGCAGTTCTCAGGGGCCCGTCACAGATACGCAGTATTTT. It translates to CASSSQGPVTDTQYF.

V and J are TRBV5-1 and TRBJ1-2, with D perhaps matching TRBD1 (6 bases). V was clipped by 1 base and J by 3 bases, with 13 bases between them. There are 15 residues in the CDR3. Per the germline V gene, CDR1 is SGHRS and CDR2 is YFSETQ. CDR3 sequence reads: CASSLISQGDYGYTF. The CDR3 coding sequence is TGCGCCAGCAGCTTGATTTCACAGGGTGACTATGGCTACACCTTC.

This chain uses TRBV14 with TRBJ2-2; 11 bases map to TRBD1. Germline CDR1 SGHDN, CDR2 FVKESK. V lost 1 base and J lost 6; bases outside the gene matches: 13. The CDR3 sequence is 19 residues long. CDR3 sequence: CASSQVSSWDRGFAGELFF. The CDR3 DNA reads TGTGCCAGCAGCCAAGTGAGCTCGTGGGACAGGGGGTTCGCCGGGGAGCTGTTTTTT.

This rearrangement joins TRBV28 to TRBJ2-6, with D perhaps matching TRBD2 (5 bases). The CDR3 sequence is 16 residues long. Germline V gene lookup returns CDR1 MDHEN and CDR2 SYDVKM. V lost 3 bases and J 0 bases, leaving 9 bases between the germline ends. For the CDR3, the DNA is TGTGCCAGCAGTTTGGGGAGCCACTCTGGGGCCAACGTCCTGACTTTC. Amino acids: CASSLGSHSGANVLTF. The full variable domain, rest sourced from reference TRBV28 and TRBJ2-6, is DVKVTQSSRYLVKRTGEKVFLECVQDMDHENMFWYRQDPGLGLRLIYFSYDVKMKEKGDIPEGYSVSREKKERFSLILESASTNQTSMYLCASSLGSHSGANVLTFGAGSRLTVL.

Comment on this clone: Other nucleotide sequences in the sample specify the same CDR3. This chain joins TRBV6-5 and TRBJ1-1; TRBD1 is a possible D gene (6 bases). CDR1 and CDR2 from the germline V gene are MNHEY and SVGAGI. V was trimmed by 2 bases and J by 0 bases, leaving 10 bases between them. This CDR3 region has 15 residues. The CDR3, as DNA: TGTGCCAGCAGTTACGCTGACAGGTTGAACACTGAAGCTTTCTTT. Amino acid sequence: CASSYADRLNTEAFF.

The chain uses TRBV2 and TRBJ2-2; tentative D call: TRBD2 (7 bases). The CDR3 covers 14 residues. Germline loops: CDR1 SNHLY, CDR2 FYNNEI. Trimming removed 7 bases at V and 6 bases at J, with 15 bases between. The CDR3 loop reads CASNGVGGAGELFF. In DNA, the CDR3 is TGTGCCAGCAATGGAGTAGGGGGGGCCGGGGAGCTGTTTTTT.

The rearrangement links TRBV27 to TRBJ2-2, with D hard to call. Germline V gives CDR1 MNHEY, CDR2 SMNVEV (reference sequence). Between the trimmed V and J ends, which lost 1 base and 10 bases, there was a span of 10 bases. The CDR3 is 13 amino acids. In DNA, the CDR3 is TGTGCCAGCAGTTTATTATATCCCCCGGAGCTGTTTTTT. Amino acid sequence: CASSLLYPPELFF.

The count of this clone is one. The chain carries TRBV2 and TRBJ1-4, with D possibly TRBD1 on 6 matching bases. Per the germline V gene, CDR1 is SNHLY and CDR2 is FYNNEI. V was trimmed by 3 bases and J by 10 bases, leaving 12 bases between them. This CDR3 is built from 13 residues. The chain's CDR3 is CASSEAGEGKLFF. CDR3 sequence (DNA): TGTGCCAGCAGTGAGGCAGGGGAGGGAAAACTGTTTTTT.

V gene TRBV11-3 combines with J gene TRBJ2-2; D uncertain. The germline gives CDR1 SGHNT, CDR2 YENEEA. Trimming stripped 1 base from V and 1 base from J, with 4 bases between. The CDR3 contains 14 residues. The CDR3 here is CASSLGGNTGELFF. The CDR3 nucleotides are TGTGCCAGCAGCTTAGGGGGGAACACCGGGGAGCTGTTTTTT. The whole variable domain, remainder taken from reference TRBV11-3 and TRBJ2-2, is EAGVVQSPRYKIIEKKQPVAFWCNPISGHNTLYWYLQNLGQGPELLIRYENEEAVDDSQLPKDRFSAERLKGVDSTLKIQPAELGDSAVYLCASSLGGNTGELFFGEGSRLTVL.

This chain joins TRBV27 and TRBJ2-2; TRBD2 aligns across 7 bases. This CDR3 region has 13 residues. Germline trimming cut 8 bases from V and 7 bases from J; bases unmatched to any gene: 7. CDR1 MNHEY and CDR2 SMNVEV come from the germline V gene (reference sequence). In nucleotides, the CDR3 is TGTGCCAGCGACTCATGGGAGGGCGGGGAGCTGTTTTTT. Residues: CASDSWEGGELFF.

This sequence joins TRBV7-6 and TRBJ2-5; D ambiguous. The germline CDR1 and CDR2 sequences are SGHVS and FNYEAQ. The CDR3 consists of 11 residues. The V end was cut by 6 bases, the J end by 5 bases, with 7 bases between. The CDR3 bases are TGTGCCAGCAGTTCACTTGAGACCCAGTACTTC. Its translation: CASSSLETQYF.

The genes are TRBV4-3 and TRBJ1-4, with TRBD1 as a possible D gene (5 bases). Germline V CDR1 and CDR2: LGHNA, YSLEER. V was pared by 7 bases and J by 0 bases, with 21 bases between. The CDR3 runs 18 residues. In nucleotides, the CDR3 is TGCGCCAGCAACCTGAGGCGGGGTCGGGGGGCAACTAATGAAAAACTGTTTTTT. Translated, it gives CASNLRRGRGATNEKLFF.